The 15 T cell receptor beta chains reported below all come from one sample, sequenced in a study of blood T cell repertoires in COVID-19. The assay was immunoSEQ multiplex PCR, and TCRdb's table has in-frame clones only and misses some. This sample carries more than 250,000 clones, roughly 89% of them seen once, and the ten largest clones take 6% to 7%. The specimen was PBMCs or T cells enriched from blood (not recorded which). Receptor source: a woman in her forties who had recovered from COVID-19.

The CDR3 reads CASSLGLIAGGVGTDTQYF. CDR3 bases: TGTGCCAGCAGCTTAGGATTGATAGCGGGAGGTGTTGGTACAGATACGCAGTATTTT. The chain uses TRBV7-8 and TRBJ2-3; 10 bases map to TRBD2. V gave up 1 base and J gave up 3 bases; unmatched junction bases: 13. This CDR3 is 19 amino acids long. Germline CDR1 SGHVS, CDR2 FQNEAQ.

The chain uses TRBV14 and TRBJ1-4; 10 positions agree with TRBD1. V trimming: 0 bases; J trimming: 9 bases; junction bases outside the gene matches: 4. Germline CDR1 is SGHDN and CDR2 is FVKESK. CDR3 length: 15 amino acids. The CDR3 DNA reads TGTGCCAGCAGCCAAGATCCTGACAGGGGGCAAAAACTGTTTTTT. Its translation is CASSQDPDRGQKLFF.

This chain joins TRBV6-2 or TRBV6-3 and TRBJ2-1, with 9 bases fitting TRBD1. The CDR3 is made up of 12 amino acids. The V and J ends lost 2 bases and 16 bases, in that order; junction bases with no gene match: 6. Germline CDR1 MNHEY, CDR2 SVGEGT. DNA for the CDR3: TGTGCCAGCAGTTACGGGGGACAGGGTCGCTTCTTC. Translating it yields CASSYGGQGRFF.

The chain carries TRBV28 and TRBJ2-7; 9 bases line up with TRBD2. The CDR3 loop spans 16 amino acids. J lost 11 bases, V lost 5 bases, and 19 bases had no gene match. Per germline, CDR1 MDHEN and CDR2 SYDVKM. CDR3: CASSELTSGALPEEYF. Here the CDR3 DNA reads TGTGCCAGCAGTGAACTGACTAGCGGAGCCCTCCCAGAGGAGTACTTC.

The chain combines TRBV7-2 with TRBJ1-1, with D unclear. The CDR3 runs 16 residues. V gave up 2 bases and J gave up 2 bases, with 15 bases separating them. Germline lookup yields CDR1 SGHTA and CDR2 FQGNSA. The CDR3 sequence: CASSLSPGRENTEAFF. CDR3 nucleotides: TGTGCCAGCAGCTTAAGTCCAGGACGGGAAAACACTGAAGCTTTCTTT.

The V gene is TRBV2, the J gene TRBJ2-1; D is possibly TRBD2 (6 bases). Trimming took off 8 bases at V and 2 bases at J, with 13 bases between the two ends. This CDR3 comprises 14 residues. Germline CDR1 and CDR2: SNHLY and FYNNEI. CDR3 sequence reads: CASGGTSPYNEQFF. The CDR3 nucleotides read TGTGCCAGCGGGGGGACTTCCCCCTACAATGAGCAGTTCTTC.

V and J are TRBV3-1 (or the pseudogene TRBV3-2) and TRBJ2-1, with 9 bases identical to TRBD2. J gave up 10 bases and V 0 bases, and 10 bases lay outside the gene matches. CDR3 length: 16 residues. Germline V gives CDR1 LGHDT, CDR2 YNNKEL (reference sequence). The CDR3 nucleotides are TGTGCCAGCAGCCAAGATAGTCTAGCGGGAAGTAGGGAGCAGTTCTTC. Translated, it gives CASSQDSLAGSREQFF.

The chain couples TRBV7-9 to TRBJ1-1; D call uncertain. This CDR3 is 13 amino acids long. Trimming stripped 5 bases from V and 5 bases from J, with 12 bases between. CDR1 SEHNR and CDR2 FQNEAQ come from the germline V gene (reference sequence). This chain's CDR3 is CASSTMTGTEAFF. CDR3 bases: TGTGCCAGCAGCACGATGACGGGAACTGAAGCTTTCTTT.

CDR3 residues: CASSSQMGFNKRQGGGGAFF. The CDR3 bases are TGTGCCAGCAGTTCCCAGATGGGATTTAATAAAAGACAGGGGGGAGGAGGAGCTTTCTTT. J is TRBJ1-1 and V is TRBV27; 9 nucleotides align to TRBD1. Germline trimming cut 4 bases from V and 10 bases from J; bases unmatched to any gene: 28. The CDR3 spans 20 residues. Germline V gives CDR1 MNHEY, CDR2 SMNVEV (reference sequence).

The chain has TRBV15 and TRBJ2-1; TRBD1 agrees at 9 bases. The CDR3 extends over 15 amino acids. The germline gives CDR1 LNHNV, CDR2 YYDKDF (reference sequence). J was trimmed by 7 bases and V by 8 bases; bases with no gene match: 12. DNA of the CDR3: TGTGCCACCTTACACAGGGGGCGCCGAGGTAATGAGCAGTTCTTC. Its protein is CATLHRGRRGNEQFF. The whole variable domain, filled in from reference TRBV15 and TRBJ2-1, reads DAMVIQNPRYQVTQFGKPVTLSCSQTLNHNVMYWYQQKSSQAPKLLFHYYDKDFNNEADTPDNFQSRRPNTSFCFLDIRSPGLGDTAMYLCATLHRGRRGNEQFFGPGTRLTVL.

The chain couples TRBV4-2 to TRBJ2-2; weak D call: TRBD2 (5 bases). Trimming stripped 2 bases from V and 3 bases from J, with 10 bases between. This CDR3 spans 15 amino acids. Germline loops: CDR1 LGHNA, CDR2 YNFKEQ. CDR3 residues: CASSQRGIDTGELFF. The DNA of the CDR3 is TGTGCCAGCAGCCAAAGAGGGATAGACACCGGGGAGCTGTTTTTT.

The chain joins TRBV7-9 to TRBJ1-4, with a weak D call TRBD1 (6 bases). This CDR3 region has 15 residues. Germline V CDR1 and CDR2: SEHNR, FQNEAQ (reference sequence). V lost 1 base and J 2 bases, leaving 8 bases between the germline ends. CDR3 nucleotide sequence: TGTGCCAGCAGCTTAGATGGGGGCACTAATGAAAAACTGTTTTTT. It yields the protein CASSLDGGTNEKLFF.

This sequence joins TRBV6-5 and TRBJ2-7; TRBD1 matches at 7 bases. CDR1 and CDR2 (germline): MNHEY, SVGAGI. V gave up 2 bases and J gave up 3 bases; unmatched junction bases: 7. The CDR3 covers 15 residues. The CDR3 spells CASSYSRDSHYEQYF. CDR3 DNA: TGTGCCAGCAGTTACAGTAGGGACAGCCACTACGAGCAGTACTTC.

This clone showed up just a few times. The rearrangement uses TRBV5-1 and TRBJ1-2; 7 bases agree with TRBD1. The CDR3 extends over 14 amino acids. With 4 bases clipped from V and 2 bases from J, the junction kept 5 bases outside the gene matches. Germline V gene sequence: CDR1 SGHRS, CDR2 YFSETQ. CDR3 in DNA: TGCGCCAGCAGCATTGGGACAGCGAACTATGGCTACACCTTC. It translates to CASSIGTANYGYTF.

This clone came up once. V is TRBV19 and J is TRBJ1-4; D not certain. In germline, CDR1 is LNHDA, CDR2 SQIVND (reference sequence). Trimming cost V 7 bases and J 8 bases, with 5 bases left between them. The CDR3 is made up of 10 amino acids. The CDR3 sequence: CASMQEKLFF. The CDR3 DNA reads as TGTGCCAGTATGCAGGAAAAACTGTTTTTT.